A single sample gave rise to the 23 T cell receptor beta chains below, sequenced in a study of shared clonotypes between healthy human individuals. Assay: immunoSEQ multiplex PCR; the TCRdb copy retains only in-frame clones and omits some. The sample has about 2 million clones, roughly 94% seen once; the top ten hold less than 1.5%. Naive CD8 cells comprised CD45RO-negative, CCR7-positively selected cells, excluding terminally differentiated effector memory CD45RA+ cells. Material for sequencing was naive CD8+ T cells sorted from blood. These receptors were taken from a young man in good health.

This clone was seen only once. Other DNA sequences in this sample translate to the same CDR3. CDR3 nucleotides: TGTGCCAGCAGTTACGGACTACAAGAGACCCAGTACTTC. This translates into CASSYGLQETQYF. The chain is built from TRBV6-5 and TRBJ2-5; D is perhaps TRBD2 (6 bases). The length of the CDR3 is 13 residues. CDR1 is MNHEY and CDR2 is SVGAGI in the germline V gene. V lost 2 bases, J lost 2 bases, and 6 bases lay in between.

Worth noting for this clone: At one boundary the junction diverges from the germline segment, which might be a read error. Written as DNA, the CDR3 is TGCGCCAGCAGCCAGAGGGGGGGAGCCTACGGGCAGTACTTC. Protein: CASSQRGGAYGQYF. This sequence joins TRBV4-3 and TRBJ2-7, with a tentative D call TRBD2 (7 bases). Germline CDR1 and CDR2: LGHNA and YSLEER. This CDR3 spans 14 amino acids.

V is TRBV2 and J is TRBJ2-7; possible D gene TRBD2, 5 bases. CDR1 is SNHLY and CDR2 is FYNNEI in the germline V gene. The CDR3 is 17 amino acids. Trimming shortened V by 1 base and J by 1 base, and 17 bases separated the two germline ends. CDR3 region: CASSEVGLAEESYEQYF. The CDR3 region has the DNA TGTGCCAGCAGTGAAGTAGGGCTAGCCGAAGAGTCCTACGAGCAGTACTTC. The full variable domain, in which reference TRBV2 and TRBJ2-7 provide the parts outside the CDR3, is EPEVTQTPSHQVTQMGQEVILRCVPISNHLYFYWYRQILGQKVEFLVSFYNNEISEKSEIFDDQFSVERPDGSNFTLKIRSTKLEDSAMYFCASSEVGLAEESYEQYFGPGTRLTVT.

Note on this clone: This sample also contains other DNA sequences that code for the same CDR3. The chain uses TRBV7-8 and TRBJ2-1, with D possibly called TRBD1 or TRBD2 (5 bases each). The CDR3 runs to 14 residues. The germline V and J ends were trimmed by 5 bases and 3 bases, with 11 bases remaining between them. The germline V gene encodes CDR1 SGHVS and CDR2 FQNEAQ. CDR3 bases: TGTGCCAGCAGCCCCGGGACCGGCTACAATGAGCAGTTCTTC. Translating gives CASSPGTGYNEQFF.

J is TRBJ1-5 and V is TRBV21-1; the table gives TRBD1 as D, unverified against the DNA. TRBV21-1 corresponds to a pseudogene. The CDR3 sequence is 17 residues long. The CDR3 loop is CASSNTGTGGCNQPQHF. CDR3 in DNA: TGTGCCAGCAGCAATACCGGGACAGGGGGATGCAATCAGCCCCAGCATTTT.

This clone was counted a few times. This chain joins TRBV19 and TRBJ1-1; TRBD1 matches at 8 bases. J lost 5 bases, V lost 7 bases, and 6 bases had no gene match. The CDR3 spans 13 residues. Germline V gene lookup returns CDR1 LNHDA and CDR2 SQIVND (reference sequence). CDR3 sequence reads: CASKTGDWTEAFF. As DNA, the CDR3 is TGTGCCAGTAAGACAGGGGATTGGACTGAAGCTTTCTTT. Looking up the rest from reference TRBV19 and TRBJ1-1 gives the full variable domain: DGGITQSPKYLFRKEGQNVTLSCEQNLNHDAMYWYRQDPGQGLRLIYYSQIVNDFQKGDIAEGYSVSREKKESFPLTVTSAQKNPTAFYLCASKTGDWTEAFFGQGTRLTVV.

The sample holds a few counts of this clone. The CDR3: CAQQTGASSGNTIYF. The CDR3, as DNA: TGTGCCCAACAGACAGGGGCAAGCTCTGGAAACACCATATATTTT. This chain links TRBV30 with TRBJ1-3; 8 bases are a match to TRBD1. This CDR3 is built from 15 residues. J gave up 0 bases and V 8 bases, and 9 bases lay outside the gene matches. Germline CDR1 and CDR2: GTSNPN and SVGIG (reference sequence).

The rearrangement links TRBV6-1 to TRBJ1-2; 9 bases line up with TRBD1. Per the germline V gene, CDR1 is MNHNS and CDR2 is SASEGT. This CDR3 is built from 15 residues. After removal of 7 bases from V and 8 bases from J, the junction contained 14 bases not matched to a gene. CDR3 region: CASTSARTGVKGYTF. DNA of the CDR3: TGTGCCAGCACCTCGGCCCGGACAGGGGTAAAGGGCTACACCTTC.

The chain links TRBV13 to TRBJ2-7; possibly TRBD1 for D (6 bases). V was shortened by 5 bases and J by 6 bases, with 14 bases between the two germline ends. There are 13 residues in the CDR3. The germline gives CDR1 PRHDT, CDR2 FYEKMQ (reference sequence). CDR3 residues: CASSADSRSEQYF. For the CDR3, the DNA is TGTGCCAGCAGCGCGGACAGCAGGTCCGAGCAGTACTTC.

V gene TRBV7-9 combines with J gene TRBJ2-2; D call uncertain. CDR1 is SEHNR, CDR2 FQNEAQ, per germline (reference sequence). CDR3 size: 11 residues. CDR3 nucleotides: TGTGCAATTGGAGTCACCGGGGAGCTGTTTTTT. Encoded protein: CAIGVTGELFF.

The chain employs TRBV6-5 and TRBJ1-6; no clear D. CDR1 and CDR2 (germline): MNHEY, SVGAGI. The CDR3 has 13 residues. Trimming shortened V by 6 bases and J by 0 bases, and 3 bases separated the two germline ends. The CDR3 coding sequence is TGTGCCAGCAGGGACTCCTATAATTCACCCCTCCACTTT. Protein product: CASRDSYNSPLHF.

The chain uses TRBV15 and TRBJ1-6; D is possibly TRBD1 (6 bases). The V gene lost 9 bases and the J gene lost 5 bases, with 11 bases spanning the gap. The CDR3 is 13 residues long. The germline CDR1 and CDR2 sequences are LNHNV and YYDKDF (reference sequence). This chain's CDR3 is CATEAGDNSPLHF. In nucleotides, the CDR3 is TGTGCCACAGAGGCAGGGGATAATTCACCCCTCCACTTT.

This chain links TRBV2 with TRBJ2-1; D unresolved. V was pared by 4 bases and J by 5 bases, with 12 bases between. Germline V gene lookup returns CDR1 SNHLY and CDR2 FYNNEI. The CDR3 runs 14 residues. CDR3 loop: CASSVWLRDNEQFF. CDR3 DNA sequence: TGTGCCAGCAGTGTGTGGCTCCGAGACAATGAGCAGTTCTTC.

CDR3 nucleotides: TGTGCCAGCAGCTTATACATCTCCTACGAGCAGTACTTC. Protein product: CASSLYISYEQYF. This chain links TRBV7-2 with TRBJ2-7, with D hard to call. Germline values: CDR1 SGHTA, CDR2 FQGNSA. This CDR3 has 13 amino acids. With 2 bases removed from V and 0 bases from J, the gap between germline ends came to 5 bases.

V gene TRBV30 combines with J gene TRBJ1-4, with unresolved D. Germline lookup yields CDR1 GTSNPN and CDR2 SVGIG (reference sequence). V lost 2 bases, J lost 5 bases, and 12 bases lay in between. CDR3 length: 14 amino acids. The CDR3 DNA reads as TGTGCCTGGAGTCTGGTCAGAGGGAATGAAAAACTGTTTTTT. Translated: CAWSLVRGNEKLFF.

This clone was observed once. The chain has TRBV4-3 and TRBJ2-7, with a weak D call TRBD2 (6 bases). Germline lookup yields CDR1 LGHNA and CDR2 YSLEER. V was cut by 0 bases and J by 4 bases, with 16 bases left in between. This CDR3 is 16 amino acids long. CDR3 residues: CASSQESAGLAYEQYF. In DNA, the CDR3 is TGCGCCAGCAGCCAAGAATCAGCGGGCCTTGCTTACGAGCAGTACTTC.

The rearrangement links TRBV2 to TRBJ2-1; D not certain. Deletions cut 6 bases from V and 0 bases from J, with 12 bases between. CDR1 and CDR2 (germline): SNHLY, FYNNEI. This CDR3 has 15 amino acids. In nucleotides, the CDR3 is TGTGCCAGCAGGAAGCGCATATACTCCTACAATGAGCAGTTCTTC. Translation: CASRKRIYSYNEQFF.

This chain joins TRBV27 and TRBJ1-1; no firm D call. This CDR3 contains 14 residues. V was clipped by 3 bases and J by 2 bases, with 10 bases between them. Germline assignment: CDR1 MNHEY and CDR2 SMNVEV (reference sequence). The CDR3 loop reads CASSLEASNTEAFF. CDR3 nucleotides: TGTGCCAGCAGTTTGGAGGCCTCTAACACTGAAGCTTTCTTT.

CDR3 in amino acids: CASSQDTYNTEAFF. The CDR3 DNA follows: TGTGCCAGCAGCCAAGACACTTACAACACTGAAGCTTTCTTT. The J gene is TRBJ1-1, the V gene TRBV14; no clear D. Germline CDR1 and CDR2: SGHDN and FVKESK. V was shortened by 0 bases and J by 2 bases, with 7 bases between the two germline ends. The length of the CDR3 is 14 residues.

The chain uses TRBV30 and TRBJ1-5, with unresolved D. Deletions cut 4 bases from V and 4 bases from J, with 14 bases between. The CDR3 is made up of 14 amino acids. Germline CDR1 and CDR2: GTSNPN and SVGIG (reference sequence). CDR3 nucleotides: TGTGCCTGGAATAGCGGGAGCGGGAATCAGCCCCAGCATTTT. This sequence encodes CAWNSGSGNQPQHF.

The rearrangement joins TRBV9 to TRBJ2-1; D remains ambiguous. Trimming stripped 3 bases from V and 5 bases from J, with 12 bases between. Germline CDR1 reads SGDLS; CDR2 reads YYNGEE. The CDR3 is 14 residues long. The CDR3 loop is CASSDGDRNNEQFF. In DNA, the CDR3 is TGTGCCAGCAGCGATGGCGACCGAAACAATGAGCAGTTCTTC. Complete variable domain (other parts from reference TRBV9 and TRBJ2-1): DSGVTQTPKHLITATGQRVTLRCSPRSGDLSVYWYQQSLDQGLQFLIQYYNGEERAKGNILERFSAQQFPDLHSELNLSSLELGDSALYFCASSDGDRNNEQFFGPGTRLTVL.

The chain links TRBV5-8 to TRBJ2-2, with D tentatively TRBD2 (5 bases). The CDR3 has 15 residues. Per germline, CDR1 SGHTS and CDR2 YDEGEE. Trimming cost V 2 bases and J 4 bases, with 12 bases left between them. The CDR3 sequence: CASSFPSGPTGELFF. Here the CDR3 DNA reads TGTGCCAGCAGCTTCCCCAGCGGACCCACCGGGGAGCTGTTTTTT.

The chain couples TRBV28 to TRBJ1-3; maybe TRBD1 (5 bases). Trimming took 3 bases from V and 8 from J, leaving 17 bases between them. The germline CDR1 and CDR2 sequences are MDHEN and SYDVKM. This CDR3 has 15 residues. Here the CDR3 DNA reads TGTGCCAGCAGTTTTTCGGGGCTCCTGGGACACACCATATATTTT. Encoded protein: CASSFSGLLGHTIYF.